Presented here are 11 T cell receptor beta chains from one specimen sequenced in a study of control samples from healthy donors and cancer patients. Generated by immunoSEQ multiplex PCR, the TCRdb table keeps only in-frame clones and is missing some. The sample lists 95,000 to 150,000 clones; roughly nine tenths were seen once. Sequencing input: blood. These receptors were obtained from a woman between 18 and 30 years old in good health.

CDR3: CSAWTARRITEAFF. The CDR3 coding sequence is TGCAGCGCATGGACGGCTCGTAGGATCACTGAAGCTTTCTTT. This chain links TRBV29-1 with TRBJ1-1; unclear D gene. The CDR3 sequence is 14 residues long. Germline CDR1 reads SQVTM; CDR2 reads ANQGSEA. V lost 7 bases and J 4 bases, leaving 19 bases between the germline ends.

The chain has TRBV13 and TRBJ2-7, with a weak D call TRBD1 (5 bases). This CDR3 is built from 15 residues. Germline CDR1 and CDR2: PRHDT and FYEKMQ (reference sequence). Trimming shortened V by 0 bases and J by 3 bases, and 12 bases separated the two germline ends. The CDR3 DNA is TGTGCCAGCAGCTTAGGAGGGGCTTTTTTCTACGAGCAGTACTTC. It is translated as CASSLGGAFFYEQYF.

V usage is TRBV30 and J usage is TRBJ2-5, with 8 bases identical to TRBD2. The CDR3 extends over 13 amino acids. The germline CDR1 and CDR2 sequences are GTSNPN and SVGIG (reference sequence). V dropped 4 bases and J dropped 4; count of bases not matched to a gene: 5. CDR3 residues: CAWNPGRAETQYF. CDR3 DNA sequence: TGTGCCTGGAACCCCGGGAGGGCAGAGACCCAGTACTTC.

The V gene is TRBV28, the J gene TRBJ1-4, with D possibly TRBD1 on 5 matching bases. Germline V gene sequence: CDR1 MDHEN, CDR2 SYDVKM. The CDR3 contains 15 residues. The V end lost 7 bases, the J end lost 3 bases, and 15 bases lay between the germline ends. In DNA form, the CDR3 reads TGTGCCAGCACCCAGGGCACCCTATCTAATGAAAAACTGTTTTTT. Translation gives CASTQGTLSNEKLFF.

The J gene is TRBJ2-1, the V gene TRBV29-1; 13 bases agree with TRBD2. The V gene end was trimmed by 4 bases and the J gene end by 9 bases; junction bases not matched to a gene: 3. The CDR3 contains 13 residues. Germline CDR1 and CDR2: SQVTM and ANQGSEA. The CDR3 loop is CSVGRLAGGEQFF. The CDR3 DNA reads TGCAGCGTTGGGCGACTAGCGGGAGGTGAGCAGTTCTTC.

This clone occurred once. V usage is TRBV5-4 and J usage is TRBJ2-3; D perhaps matches TRBD1 (6 bases). CDR1 and CDR2 from the germline V gene are SGHNT and YYREEE (reference sequence). CDR3 length: 14 residues. The V gene lost 4 bases and the J gene lost 1 base, with 10 bases spanning the gap. The CDR3 protein is CASSPQGRTDTQYF. CDR3 DNA: TGTGCCAGCAGCCCACAGGGACGCACAGATACGCAGTATTTT.

The chain joins TRBV29-1 to TRBJ1-2; D uncertain. There are 13 residues in the CDR3. Trimming removed 0 bases from V and 5 bases from J, with 10 bases in between. CDR1 and CDR2 (germline): SQVTM, ANQGSEA. The CDR3 DNA follows: TGCAGCGTTGAAGATAACCGAGAGTATGGCTACACCTTC. It codes for CSVEDNREYGYTF.

Regarding this clone: The limits of the CDR3 on the DNA are not certain, so only TCRdb's listed CDR3 is given. The chain joins TRBV6-1 to TRBJ2-7; the table's TRBD1 call for D was not verified on the DNA. The CDR3 length is 15 residues, termini included. Looked up from germline, CDR1 is MNHNS and CDR2 is SASEGT. The CDR3 spells CASSEVGTGSYRTRF.

This chain connects TRBV6-5 to TRBJ2-7, with no clear D. CDR1 is MNHEY, CDR2 SVGAGI, per germline. The CDR3 runs to 14 residues. Deletions cut 6 bases from V and 2 bases from J, with 14 bases between. The CDR3 DNA sequence: TGTGCCAGCAGGAAAGGACGCTATGCCTACGAGCAGTACTTC. Its translation is CASRKGRYAYEQYF.

The chain carries TRBV7-9 and TRBJ1-2, with 9 bases identical to TRBD1. CDR3 size: 13 residues. J was trimmed by 5 bases and V by 7 bases; bases with no gene match: 5. CDR1 and CDR2 (germline): SEHNR, FQNEAQ (reference sequence). This CDR3 reads CASNKGQGYGYTF. CDR3 coding DNA: TGTGCCAGCAACAAAGGACAGGGGTATGGCTACACCTTC.

This chain joins TRBV24-1 and TRBJ2-4, with D tentatively TRBD2 (5 bases). The V end lost 1 base, the J end lost 0 bases, and 12 bases lay between the germline ends. The CDR3 covers 17 residues. CDR1 KGHDR and CDR2 SFDVKD come from the germline V gene. Here the CDR3 DNA reads TGTGCCACCAGTGATTTATTTGAGGGATTAGCCAAAAACATTCAGTACTTC. Translating it yields CATSDLFEGLAKNIQYF.